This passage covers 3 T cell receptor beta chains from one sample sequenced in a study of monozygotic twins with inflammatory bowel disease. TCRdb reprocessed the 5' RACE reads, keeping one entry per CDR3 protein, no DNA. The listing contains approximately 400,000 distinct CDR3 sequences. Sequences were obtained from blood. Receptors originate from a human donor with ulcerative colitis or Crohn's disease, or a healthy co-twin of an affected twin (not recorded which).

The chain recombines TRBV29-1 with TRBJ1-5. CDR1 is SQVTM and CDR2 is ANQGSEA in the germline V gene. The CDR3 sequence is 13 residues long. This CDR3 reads CSVAGDSNQPQHF.

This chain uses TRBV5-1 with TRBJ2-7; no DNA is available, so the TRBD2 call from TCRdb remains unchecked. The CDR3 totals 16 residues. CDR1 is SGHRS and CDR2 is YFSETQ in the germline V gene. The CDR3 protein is CASSLSTSGGSYEQYF.

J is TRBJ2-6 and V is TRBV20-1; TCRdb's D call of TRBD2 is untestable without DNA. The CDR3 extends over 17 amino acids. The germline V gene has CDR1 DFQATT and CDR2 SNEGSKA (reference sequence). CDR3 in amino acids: CSARAGTSGTGANVLTF.